This T cell receptor beta chain was documented in a study of glioma-infiltrating T cells. Study in general: Glioblastomas were WHO grade IV, sampled at first diagnosis; low-grade were grade II. Target coverage was about 4- to 10-fold for about a million blood T cells.

Amplification of TCR alpha and beta CDR3 regions from RNA used iRepertoire nested multiplex PCR. One-step reverse transcription and amplification started from approximately 100-400 ng of tissue mRNA or PBMC total RNA. TCRdb passed the multiplex PCR reads through MiXCR, listing each CDR3 protein once. The table includes 300,000 to 450,000 distinct CDR3 sequences, around 38% detected once. This clonotype occurred a few times. Its matching antigen is unknown. Findings and caveats of the study: Above-expected tissue-blood divergence occurred in all gliomas, most in low-grade ones.

Germline loops: CDR1 SEHNR, CDR2 FQNEAQ (reference sequence). Trimming left V 5 bases short and J 5 bases short, with 13 bases between. This CDR3 spans 14 amino acids. The V gene is TRBV7-9, the J gene TRBJ2-1; the D is unclear. The clonotype originates from a human donor with low-grade glioma or glioblastoma, undergoing nonglioma brain surgery, or in good health (not recorded which). The sequenced sample consisted of glioma tissue, nonneoplastic brain tissue, or PBMCs (not recorded which). CDR3: CASSEVGGNNEQFF. Here the CDR3 DNA reads TGTGCCAGCAGCGAAGTGGGCGGTAACAATGAGCAGTTCTTC.